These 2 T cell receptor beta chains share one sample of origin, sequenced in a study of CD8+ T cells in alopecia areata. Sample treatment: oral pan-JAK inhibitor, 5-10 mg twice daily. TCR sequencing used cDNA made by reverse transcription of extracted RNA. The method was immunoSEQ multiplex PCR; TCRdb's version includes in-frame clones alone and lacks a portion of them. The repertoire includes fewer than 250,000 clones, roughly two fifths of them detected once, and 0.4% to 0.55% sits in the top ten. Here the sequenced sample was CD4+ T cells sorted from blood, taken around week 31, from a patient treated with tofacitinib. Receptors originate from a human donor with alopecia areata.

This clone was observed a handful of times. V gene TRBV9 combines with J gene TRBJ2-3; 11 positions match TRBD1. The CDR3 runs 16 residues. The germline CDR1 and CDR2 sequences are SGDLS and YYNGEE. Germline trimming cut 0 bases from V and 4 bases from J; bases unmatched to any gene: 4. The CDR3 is CASSVEGTGGSDTQYF. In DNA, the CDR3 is TGTGCCAGCAGCGTAGAAGGGACAGGGGGGTCAGATACGCAGTATTTT.

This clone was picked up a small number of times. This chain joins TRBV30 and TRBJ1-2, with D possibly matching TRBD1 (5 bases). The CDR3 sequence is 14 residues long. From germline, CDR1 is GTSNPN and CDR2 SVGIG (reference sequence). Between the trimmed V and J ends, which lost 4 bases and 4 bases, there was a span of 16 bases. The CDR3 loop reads CAWTYPGRFYGYTF. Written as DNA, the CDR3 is TGTGCCTGGACCTATCCGGGACGCTTCTATGGCTACACCTTC.